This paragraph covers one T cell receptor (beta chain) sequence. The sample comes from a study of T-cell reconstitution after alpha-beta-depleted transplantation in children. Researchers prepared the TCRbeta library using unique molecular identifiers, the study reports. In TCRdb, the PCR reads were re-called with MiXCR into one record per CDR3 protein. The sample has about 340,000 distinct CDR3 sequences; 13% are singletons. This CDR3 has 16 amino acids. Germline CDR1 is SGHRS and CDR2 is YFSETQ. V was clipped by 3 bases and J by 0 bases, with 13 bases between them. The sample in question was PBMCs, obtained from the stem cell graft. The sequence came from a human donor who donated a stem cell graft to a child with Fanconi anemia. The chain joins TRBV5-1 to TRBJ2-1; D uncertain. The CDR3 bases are TGCGCCAGCAGCTGGGTGGATTCAAGCTCCTACAATGAGCAGTTCTTC. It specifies CASSWVDSSSYNEQFF.